These 4 T cell receptor beta chains share one sample of origin, sequenced in a study. TCRdb passed the RT-PCR reads through MiXCR, listing each CDR3 protein once. The table has about 680,000 distinct CDR3 sequences, over 12% seen once. Sequenced sample: memory CD4+ T cells from blood. The source is a female donor in good health, serving as a healthy control.

This clonotype was found many times. J is TRBJ2-7 and V is TRBV6-5; D not resolved. Germline V CDR1 and CDR2: MNHEY, SVGAGI. With 6 bases removed from V and 1 base from J, the gap between germline ends came to 10 bases. CDR3 length equals 13 residues. CDR3 sequence: CASSPTQSYEQYF. CDR3 nucleotides: TGTGCCAGCAGCCCCACACAATCCTACGAGCAGTACTTC.

This clonotype was seen many times. This chain connects TRBV20-1 to TRBJ2-1, with 9 bases identical to TRBD2. Per the germline V gene, CDR1 is DFQATT and CDR2 is SNEGSKA (reference sequence). V gave up 1 base and J gave up 6 bases; unmatched junction bases: 7. CDR3 length: 15 residues. The CDR3 is CSARVSSGNPNEQFF. The CDR3 nucleotides are TGCAGTGCTAGAGTATCTAGCGGGAATCCCAATGAGCAGTTCTTC.

The chain uses TRBV5-1 and TRBJ2-6, with TRBD1 as a possible D gene (6 bases). This CDR3 region has 15 residues. Germline loops: CDR1 SGHRS, CDR2 YFSETQ. V was cut by 4 bases and J by 4 bases, with 12 bases left in between. CDR3 in DNA: TGCGCCAGCAGCCCCCAGGGGACCGGGGCCAACGTCCTGACTTTC. Translating it yields CASSPQGTGANVLTF. The whole variable domain, remainder taken from reference TRBV5-1 and TRBJ2-6, is KAGVTQTPRYLIKTRGQQVTLSCSPISGHRSVSWYQQTPGQGLQFLFEYFSETQRNKGNFPGRFSGRQFSNSRSEMNVSTLELGDSALYLCASSPQGTGANVLTFGAGSRLTVL.

This clonotype was picked up a small number of times. The gene calls are TRBV7-6 and TRBJ2-1, with TRBD1 as a possible D gene (6 bases). This CDR3 region has 15 residues. Trimming left V 3 bases short and J 4 bases short, with 13 bases between. The germline V gene encodes CDR1 SGHVS and CDR2 FNYEAQ. The CDR3 coding sequence is TGTGCCAGCAGCTTGGTGGGGGCCGCTTACAATGAGCAGTTCTTC. Its translation is CASSLVGAAYNEQFF.